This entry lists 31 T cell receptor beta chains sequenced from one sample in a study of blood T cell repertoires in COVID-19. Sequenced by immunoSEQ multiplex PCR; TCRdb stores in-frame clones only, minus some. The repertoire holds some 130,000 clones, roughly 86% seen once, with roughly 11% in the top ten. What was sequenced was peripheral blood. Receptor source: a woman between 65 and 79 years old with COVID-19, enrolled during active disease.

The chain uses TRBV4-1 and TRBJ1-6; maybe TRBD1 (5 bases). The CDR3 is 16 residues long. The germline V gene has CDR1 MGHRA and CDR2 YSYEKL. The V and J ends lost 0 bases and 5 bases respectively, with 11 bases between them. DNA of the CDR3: TGCGCCAGCAGCCAAGAGTATGGGGCAGATAATTCACCCCTCCACTTT. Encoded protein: CASSQEYGADNSPLHF.

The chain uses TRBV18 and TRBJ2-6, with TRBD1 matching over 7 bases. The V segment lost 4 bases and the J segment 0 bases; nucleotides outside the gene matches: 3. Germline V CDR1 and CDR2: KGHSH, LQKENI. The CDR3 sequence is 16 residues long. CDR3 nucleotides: TGTGCCAGCTCACGGGGACAGTCCTCTGGGGCCAACGTCCTGACTTTC. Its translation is CASSRGQSSGANVLTF.

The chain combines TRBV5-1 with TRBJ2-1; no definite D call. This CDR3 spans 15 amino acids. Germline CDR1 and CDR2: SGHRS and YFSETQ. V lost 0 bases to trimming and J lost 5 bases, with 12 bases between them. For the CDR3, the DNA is TGCGCCAGCAGCTTGGAAACGGGTTCACACAATGAGCAGTTCTTC. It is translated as CASSLETGSHNEQFF.

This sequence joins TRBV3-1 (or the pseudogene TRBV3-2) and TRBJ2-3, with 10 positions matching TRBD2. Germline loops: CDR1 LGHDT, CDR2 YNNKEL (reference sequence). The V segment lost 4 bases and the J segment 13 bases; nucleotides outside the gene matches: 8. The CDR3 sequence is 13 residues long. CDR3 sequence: CASSLLAGLSKYF. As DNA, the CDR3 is TGTGCCAGCAGCCTACTAGCGGGGTTATCCAAGTATTTT.

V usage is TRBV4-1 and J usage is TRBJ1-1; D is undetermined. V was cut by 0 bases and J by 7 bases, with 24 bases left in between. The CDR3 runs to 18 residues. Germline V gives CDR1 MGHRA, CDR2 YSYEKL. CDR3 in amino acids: CASSQDLGVKPLGGEAFF. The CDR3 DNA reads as TGCGCCAGCAGCCAAGATCTTGGTGTGAAGCCACTCGGCGGTGAAGCTTTCTTT.

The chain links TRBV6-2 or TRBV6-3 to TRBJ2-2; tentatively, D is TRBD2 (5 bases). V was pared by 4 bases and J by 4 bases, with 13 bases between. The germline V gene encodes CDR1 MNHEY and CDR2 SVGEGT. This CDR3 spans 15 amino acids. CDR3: CASSSEGDGTGELFF. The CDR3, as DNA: TGTGCCAGCAGTTCCGAGGGAGATGGCACCGGGGAGCTGTTTTTT.

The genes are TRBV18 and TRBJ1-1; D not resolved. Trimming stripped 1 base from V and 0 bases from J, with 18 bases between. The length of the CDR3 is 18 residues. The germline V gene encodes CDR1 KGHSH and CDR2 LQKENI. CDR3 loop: CASSPRFGPQSMNTEAFF. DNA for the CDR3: TGTGCCAGCTCACCACGGTTTGGGCCCCAATCAATGAACACTGAAGCTTTCTTT.

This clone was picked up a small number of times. CDR3 nucleotide sequence: TGCGCCAGCAGCATTGTACCGGGACAGGGGAATGAAAAACTGTTTTTT. Its protein is CASSIVPGQGNEKLFF. The chain recombines TRBV5-1 with TRBJ1-4; TRBD1 matches at 10 bases. V lost 4 bases, J lost 5 bases, and 8 bases stayed unmatched. Germline V gives CDR1 SGHRS, CDR2 YFSETQ. CDR3 length equals 16 residues.

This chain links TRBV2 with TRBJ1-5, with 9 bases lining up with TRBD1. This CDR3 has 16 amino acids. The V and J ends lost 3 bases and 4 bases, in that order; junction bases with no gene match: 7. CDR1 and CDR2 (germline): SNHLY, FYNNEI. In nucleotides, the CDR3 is TGTGCCAGCAGTGAGAGGGTGACAGGGGGTAATCAGCCCCAGCATTTT. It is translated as CASSERVTGGNQPQHF.

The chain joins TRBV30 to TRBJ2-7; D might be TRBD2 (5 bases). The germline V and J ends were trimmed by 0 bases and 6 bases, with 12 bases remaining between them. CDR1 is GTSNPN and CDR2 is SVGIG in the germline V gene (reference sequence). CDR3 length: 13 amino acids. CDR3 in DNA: TGTGCCTGGAGTGTCCAGACCGCGGGCGAGCAGTACTTC. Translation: CAWSVQTAGEQYF.

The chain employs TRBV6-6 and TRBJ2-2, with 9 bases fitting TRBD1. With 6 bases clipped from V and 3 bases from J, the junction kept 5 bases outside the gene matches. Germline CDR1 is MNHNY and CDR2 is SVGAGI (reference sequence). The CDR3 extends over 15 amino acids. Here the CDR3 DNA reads TGTGCCAGCAGGGTCCGGGACAGGGACACCGGGGAGCTGTTTTTT. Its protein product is CASRVRDRDTGELFF.

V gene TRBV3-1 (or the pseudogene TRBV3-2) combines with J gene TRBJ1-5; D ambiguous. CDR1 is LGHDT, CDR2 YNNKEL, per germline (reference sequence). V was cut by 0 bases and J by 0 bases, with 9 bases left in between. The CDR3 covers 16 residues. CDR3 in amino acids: CASSQEWHHSNQPQHF. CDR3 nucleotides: TGTGCCAGCAGCCAAGAGTGGCACCATAGCAATCAGCCCCAGCATTTT.

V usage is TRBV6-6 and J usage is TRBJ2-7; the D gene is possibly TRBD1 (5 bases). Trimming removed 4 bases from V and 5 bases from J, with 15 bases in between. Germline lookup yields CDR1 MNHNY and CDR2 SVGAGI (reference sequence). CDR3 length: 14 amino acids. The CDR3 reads CASSSRTPPNEQYF. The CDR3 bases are TGTGCCAGCAGTTCGAGGACACCACCGAACGAGCAGTACTTC.

CDR3 coding DNA: TGTGCCAGCAGCTTAGGGGCTGCCCAGAACACCATATATTTT. It yields the protein CASSLGAAQNTIYF. The chain uses TRBV11-2 and TRBJ1-3; the D is unclear. Trimming pared 1 base from V and 7 bases from J, leaving 11 bases between. CDR1 is SGHAT, CDR2 FQNNGV, per germline. CDR3 size: 14 residues.

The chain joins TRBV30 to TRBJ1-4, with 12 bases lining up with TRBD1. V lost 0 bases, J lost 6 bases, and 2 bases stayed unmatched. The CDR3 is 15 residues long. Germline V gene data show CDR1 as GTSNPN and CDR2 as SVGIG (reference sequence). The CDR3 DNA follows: TGTGCCTGGAGTGTGGGACAGGGGGCAGATGAAAAACTGTTTTTT. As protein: CAWSVGQGADEKLFF.

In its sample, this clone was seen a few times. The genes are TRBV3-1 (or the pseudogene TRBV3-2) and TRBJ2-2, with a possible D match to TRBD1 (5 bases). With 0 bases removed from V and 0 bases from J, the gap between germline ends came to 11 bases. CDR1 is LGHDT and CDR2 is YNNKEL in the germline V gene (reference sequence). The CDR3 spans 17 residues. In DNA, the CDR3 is TGTGCCAGCAGCCAAGATCGCAGGGCACCGAACACCGGGGAGCTGTTTTTT. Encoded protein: CASSQDRRAPNTGELFF.

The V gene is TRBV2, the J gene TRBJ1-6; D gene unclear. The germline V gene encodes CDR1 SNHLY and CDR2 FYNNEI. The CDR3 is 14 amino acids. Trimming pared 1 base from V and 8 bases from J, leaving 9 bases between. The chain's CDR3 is CASSEELEDSPLHF. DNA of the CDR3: TGTGCCAGCAGTGAAGAATTGGAGGATTCACCCCTCCACTTT.

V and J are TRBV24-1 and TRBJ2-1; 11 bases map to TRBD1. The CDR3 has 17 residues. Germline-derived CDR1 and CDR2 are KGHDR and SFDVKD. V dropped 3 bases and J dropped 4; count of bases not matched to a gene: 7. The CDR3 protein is CATSDGGQGASYNEQFF. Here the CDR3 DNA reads TGTGCCACCAGTGATGGCGGACAGGGGGCGAGTTACAATGAGCAGTTCTTC.

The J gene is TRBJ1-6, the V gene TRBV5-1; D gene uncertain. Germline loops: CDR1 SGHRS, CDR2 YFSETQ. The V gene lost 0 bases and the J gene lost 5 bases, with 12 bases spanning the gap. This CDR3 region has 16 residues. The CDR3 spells CASSLALSADNSPLHF. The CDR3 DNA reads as TGCGCCAGCAGCTTGGCCCTATCTGCGGATAATTCACCCCTCCACTTT.

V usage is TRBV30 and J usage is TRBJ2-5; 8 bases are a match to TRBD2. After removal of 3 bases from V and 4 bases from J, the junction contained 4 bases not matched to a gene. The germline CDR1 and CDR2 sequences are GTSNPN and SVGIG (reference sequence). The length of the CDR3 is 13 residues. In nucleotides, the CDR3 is TGTGCCTGGAGCGGGGGGGCTGGAGAGACCCAGTACTTC. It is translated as CAWSGGAGETQYF.

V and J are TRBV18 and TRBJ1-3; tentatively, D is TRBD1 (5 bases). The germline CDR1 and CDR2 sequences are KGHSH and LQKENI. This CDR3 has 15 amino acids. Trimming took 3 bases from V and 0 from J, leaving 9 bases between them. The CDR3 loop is CASSPQGVSGNTIYF. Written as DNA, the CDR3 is TGTGCCAGCTCACCTCAGGGCGTCTCTGGAAACACCATATATTTT.

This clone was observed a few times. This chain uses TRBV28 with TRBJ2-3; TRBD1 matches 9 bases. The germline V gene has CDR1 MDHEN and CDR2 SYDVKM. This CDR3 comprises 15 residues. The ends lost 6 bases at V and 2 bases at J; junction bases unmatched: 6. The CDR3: CASSRTGDNTDTQYF. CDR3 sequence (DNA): TGTGCCAGCAGCCGGACAGGGGATAACACAGATACGCAGTATTTT.

The CDR3 loop is CASSHNRDSRGGQFF. CDR3 in DNA: TGTGCCAGTAGCCACAACCGGGACAGCCGAGGCGGGCAGTTCTTC. The V and J genes are TRBV19 and TRBJ2-1; TRBD1 matches 7 bases. The CDR3 totals 15 residues. Germline lookup yields CDR1 LNHDA and CDR2 SQIVND (reference sequence). With 6 bases clipped from V and 12 bases from J, the junction kept 17 bases outside the gene matches.

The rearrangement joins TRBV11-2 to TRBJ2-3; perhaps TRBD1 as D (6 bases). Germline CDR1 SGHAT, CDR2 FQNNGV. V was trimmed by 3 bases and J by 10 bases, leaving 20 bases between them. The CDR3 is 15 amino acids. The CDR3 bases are TGTGCCAGCAGCTTCGATGACAGGCCCTATTGGTCGCAGTATTTT. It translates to CASSFDDRPYWSQYF.

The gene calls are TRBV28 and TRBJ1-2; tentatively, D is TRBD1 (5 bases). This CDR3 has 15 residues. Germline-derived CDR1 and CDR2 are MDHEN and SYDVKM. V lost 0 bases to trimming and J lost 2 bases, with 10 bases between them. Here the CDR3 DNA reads TGTGCCAGCAGTTTATGGGCCGGACAAAACTATGGCTACACCTTC. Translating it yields CASSLWAGQNYGYTF.

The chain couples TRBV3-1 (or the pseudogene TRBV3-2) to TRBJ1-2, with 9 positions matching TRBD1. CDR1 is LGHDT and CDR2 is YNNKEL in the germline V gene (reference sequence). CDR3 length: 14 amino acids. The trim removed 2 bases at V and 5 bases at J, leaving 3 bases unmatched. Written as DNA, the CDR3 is TGTGCCAGCAGCCAAATGACAGGGGGATATGGCTACACCTTC. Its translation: CASSQMTGGYGYTF.

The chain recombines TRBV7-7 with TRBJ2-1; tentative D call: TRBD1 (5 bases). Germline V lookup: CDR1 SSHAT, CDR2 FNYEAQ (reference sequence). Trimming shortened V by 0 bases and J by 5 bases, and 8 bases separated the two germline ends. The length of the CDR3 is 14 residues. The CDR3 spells CASSLAGPHNEQFF. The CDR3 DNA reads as TGTGCCAGCAGCTTAGCGGGGCCCCACAATGAGCAGTTCTTC.

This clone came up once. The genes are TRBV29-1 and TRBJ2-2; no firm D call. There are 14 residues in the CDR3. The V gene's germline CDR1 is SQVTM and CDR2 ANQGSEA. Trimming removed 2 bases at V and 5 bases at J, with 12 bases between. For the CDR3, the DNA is TGCAGCGTTGAATCACGCGACATTACCGGGGAGCTGTTTTTT. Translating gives CSVESRDITGELFF.

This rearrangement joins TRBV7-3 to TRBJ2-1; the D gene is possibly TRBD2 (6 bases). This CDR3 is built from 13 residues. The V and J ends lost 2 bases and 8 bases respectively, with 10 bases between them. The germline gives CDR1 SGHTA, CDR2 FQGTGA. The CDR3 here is CASSLGGTDEQFF. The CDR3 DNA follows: TGTGCCAGCAGCTTAGGGGGGACGGATGAGCAGTTCTTC.

CDR3 sequence: CASSSPGLPREQFF. The CDR3 DNA sequence: TGTGCCAGCAGCTCCCCGGGACTACCAAGGGAGCAGTTCTTC. J is TRBJ2-1 and V is TRBV6-5; 7 positions match TRBD2. J gave up 10 bases and V 6 bases, and 12 bases lay outside the gene matches. The CDR3 is 14 amino acids. CDR1 MNHEY and CDR2 SVGAGI come from the germline V gene.

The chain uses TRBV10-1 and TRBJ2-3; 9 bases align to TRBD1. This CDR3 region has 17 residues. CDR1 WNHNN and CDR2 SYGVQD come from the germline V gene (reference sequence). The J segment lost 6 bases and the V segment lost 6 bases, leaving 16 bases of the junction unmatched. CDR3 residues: CASSHGQGLGDRDTQYF. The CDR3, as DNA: TGCGCCAGCAGCCATGGACAGGGGCTGGGCGACCGCGATACGCAGTATTTT.